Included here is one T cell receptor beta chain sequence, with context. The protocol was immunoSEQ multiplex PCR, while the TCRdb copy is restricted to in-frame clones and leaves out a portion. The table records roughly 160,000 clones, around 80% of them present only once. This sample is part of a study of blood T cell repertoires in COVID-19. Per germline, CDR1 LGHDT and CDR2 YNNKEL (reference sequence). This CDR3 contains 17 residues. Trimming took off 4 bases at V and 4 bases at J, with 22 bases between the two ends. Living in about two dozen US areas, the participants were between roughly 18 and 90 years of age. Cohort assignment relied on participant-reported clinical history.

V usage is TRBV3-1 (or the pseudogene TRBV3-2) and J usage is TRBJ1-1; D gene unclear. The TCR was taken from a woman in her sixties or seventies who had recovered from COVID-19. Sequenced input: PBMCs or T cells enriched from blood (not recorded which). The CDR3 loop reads CASSPSYAASESTEAFF. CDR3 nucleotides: TGTGCCAGCAGCCCCTCCTATGCGGCCTCAGAGAGCACTGAAGCTTTCTTT.